This entry features one T cell receptor (beta chain) sequence. Its antigen is unknown. This record comes from a study of cytomegalovirus exposure and HLA in healthy donors. Findings and caveats of the study: The authors later linked a missense DCLRE1C variant to TCR beta V- and J-gene trimming.

Primers: 60 Vbeta forward and 13 Jbeta reverse. TCRdb's table, derived via immunoSEQ multiplex PCR, lists solely in-frame clones and lacks some. The repertoire holds some 87,000 clones, 60% to 85% seen once, with 20% to 25% in the top ten. V lost 9 bases to trimming and J lost 1 base; unmatched junction nucleotides: 7. This CDR3 has 14 amino acids. CDR1 is MDHEN and CDR2 is SYDVKM in the germline V gene. The TCR was taken from a woman aged 35 to 49 in good health and CMV-seropositive. The sample comprised PBMCs. The chain uses TRBV28 and TRBJ1-1; the match to TRBD1 covers 8 bases. The chain's CDR3 is CASTAQGANTEAFF. CDR3 nucleotides: TGTGCCAGTACTGCTCAGGGGGCGAACACTGAAGCTTTCTTT.